This entry features one T cell receptor beta chain sequence. This CDR3 has 13 residues. Germline V gives CDR1 SEHNR, CDR2 FQNEAQ (reference sequence). The germline V and J ends were trimmed by 7 bases and 1 base, with 7 bases remaining between them. These data come from a study of identical twins. Through template switching, a universal primer site was introduced, and the cDNA contained unique molecular identifiers. One entry per CDR3 protein results from TCRdb running MiXCR on the 5' RACE reads. The repertoire consists of approximately 530,000 distinct CDR3 sequences, with approximately 20% occurring once and the leading ten covering around 0.5%. Everyone who gave samples was a healthy Caucasian. A further study also used this sample, focusing on yellow fever vaccine responses in identical twins.

The sequence came from a woman aged 18-35 years in good health. The V and J genes are TRBV7-9 and TRBJ2-2, with a weak D call TRBD1 (6 bases). Sequencing was done on a sample of CD4+ T cells sorted from blood. DNA for the CDR3: TGTGCCAGCAAGGGACAGAACACCGGGGAGCTGTTTTTT. Its protein is CASKGQNTGELFF.